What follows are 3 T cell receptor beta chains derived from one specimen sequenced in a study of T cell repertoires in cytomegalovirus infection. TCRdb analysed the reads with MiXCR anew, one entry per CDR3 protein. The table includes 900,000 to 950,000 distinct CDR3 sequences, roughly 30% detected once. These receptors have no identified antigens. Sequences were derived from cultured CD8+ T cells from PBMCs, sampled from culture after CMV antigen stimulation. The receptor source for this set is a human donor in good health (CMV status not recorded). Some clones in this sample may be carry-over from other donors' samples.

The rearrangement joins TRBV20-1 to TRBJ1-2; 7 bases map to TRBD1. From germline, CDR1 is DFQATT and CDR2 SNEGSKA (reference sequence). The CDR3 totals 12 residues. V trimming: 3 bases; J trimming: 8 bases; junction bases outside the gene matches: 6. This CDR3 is CSARDRKYGYTF. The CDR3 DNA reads TGCAGTGCTAGGGACAGGAAGTACGGCTACACCTTC.

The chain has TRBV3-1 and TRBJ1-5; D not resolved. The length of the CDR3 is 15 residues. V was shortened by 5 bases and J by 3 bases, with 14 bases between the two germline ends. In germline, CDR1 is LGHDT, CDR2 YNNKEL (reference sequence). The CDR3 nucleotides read TGTGCCAGCAGCTCTCGGATGGATTTCAATCAGCCCCAGCATTTT. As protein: CASSSRMDFNQPQHF.

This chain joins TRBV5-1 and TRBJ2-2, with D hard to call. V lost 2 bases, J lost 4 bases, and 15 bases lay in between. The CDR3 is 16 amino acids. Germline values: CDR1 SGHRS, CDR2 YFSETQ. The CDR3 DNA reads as TGCGCCAGCAGCTTAAGATGGGCCGGCGGCACCGGGGAGCTGTTTTTT. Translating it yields CASSLRWAGGTGELFF.